The T cell receptor (beta chain) described here comes from a study of CD8+CD57+ T cells in acquired aplastic anemia (dated by TCRdb to the late 2010s). Some background on the complete study: On average, sorted CD4+ and CD8+ cells yielded approximately 3 ug of extracted DNA, with a range of 0.2 to 27.4 ug. Mean read counts for healthy donor samples were 9 million to 10.8 million for CD4+ cells and 11.0 million for CD8+ cells.

Profiling of TCR beta VDJ combinations and CDR3 sequences used genomic DNA as the template. TCR repertoire sequencing was run on an Illumina HiSeq 2000. As for the original processing: Repertoires were assessed using TRBV/TRBJ rearrangement plots, CDR3 size and DJ length profiles, and Simpson's diversity index. The immunodominant clone was defined as the most abundant DNA sequence in deep sequencing data. CDR3 amino acid sequences were checked for sharing between subjects and were compared against published repertoires and the VDJdb database. The raw public data were reprocessed by TCRdb itself: fastp quality trimming at Q25, MiXCR clonotype calling, in-frame beta chains only. Each CDR3 protein appears once, grouped with its most common genes and DNA. The V and J calls reflect TCRdb's pipeline rather than the authors' work. Here the sample has around 180,000 distinct CDR3 sequences; about 64% occur a single time. Together, the top ten hold about 41% of the sample.

V is clipped by 3 bases and J by 4 bases, and the sequence between their germline boundaries is 9 bases long. CDR1 and CDR2 are read off the germline V gene as MGHDK and SYGVNS. CDR3 length: 13 amino acids, cysteine to phenylalanine. Only the CDR3 DNA is retained, 39 bases long and in frame from the first base. The sample holds a few counts of this clonotype. There is no known antigen for this receptor. No per-base quality is available; no much larger clone lies one base away. The paper's findings and limits, for the study overall: Between patients and healthy controls, no significant difference in CD8+ Simpson's diversity was found (P=0.060). Some 30 CD8+ CDR3 sequences were shared between patients and controls but appeared highly expressed in patients and within their immunodominant clones.

In the study, sorted CD4+ and CD8+ blood T cells from patients with severe aplastic anemia and from healthy subjects underwent deep sequencing of TCR repertoires. Ficoll-Paque density gradient centrifugation was used to isolate peripheral blood mononuclear cells. CD4+ and CD8+ T cells were sorted by FACS or magnetic beads before DNA extraction. The TCR was taken from a human donor in good health. Sequenced material: sorted CD4+, CD8+, or CD8+CD57+ T cells (not recorded which) from PBMCs. Recombination connected TRBV25-1 to TRBJ1-2, with the D segment identity uncertain. The sequenced DNA: TGTGCCAGCAGTGAGGGTTGGAGCTATGGCTACACCTTC. Its product reads: CASSEGWSYGYTF.